This T cell receptor (beta chain) was identified during a study of radiotherapy plus CTLA-4 blockade in lung cancer. Study-level results: After radiotherapy and ipilimumab, tumor-derived clones expanded in peripheral blood. Dynamics of early blood T cell clones, together with interferon-beta, were reportedly the best predictors of response.

Participants had chemo-refractory metastatic non-small-cell lung cancer and were treated with focal radiation plus ipilimumab CTLA-4 blockade. Repertoires were generated with immunoSEQ multiplex PCR, while TCRdb's copy carries only in-frame clones and drops some. The repertoire holds about 57,000 clones, with less than 80% as singletons. For this clone: Its antigen is unidentified.

V was pared by 1 base and J by 1 base, with 6 bases of the junction left unmatched. The CDR3 totals 18 residues. Looked up from germline, CDR1 is SGHTA and CDR2 is FQGNSA. The receptor was isolated from a human donor with non-small cell lung cancer who had a complete response to radiotherapy plus ipilimumab. The chain combines TRBV7-2 with TRBJ2-1, with 11 bases that match TRBD2. The specimen was peripheral blood, collected from a patient treated with radiotherapy plus ipilimumab. CDR3 coding DNA: TGTGCCAGCAGCTTAGTTAGGGGACTAGCGGTTTCCTACAATGAGCAGTTCTTC. Protein: CASSLVRGLAVSYNEQFF.